The T cell receptor (beta chain) under discussion was sequenced for a study of blood T cells in healthy people across ages. Notes on the study in general: Comparison with aged donors showed that long-lived donors had more naive CD4+ cells and higher diversity. Correlation between TCR beta diversity and naive T cell percentage was strong.

Remarks on this clonotype: The antigen is unknown.

Each donor supplied ten milliliters of peripheral blood. The germline gives CDR1 MGHRA, CDR2 YSYEKL. The CDR3 is 12 residues long. The germline V and J ends were trimmed by 1 base and 7 bases, with 5 bases remaining between them. A J-beta primer mix and a sample-barcoded 5' primer were used in a second PCR of roughly 6 to 11 cycles. One entry per CDR3 protein, called by TCRdb with MiXCR from the 5' RACE reads. The repertoire holds 780,000 or so distinct CDR3 sequences, 45% to 70% seen once, with roughly 26% in the top ten. Sequenced sample: blood. This chain uses TRBV4-1 with TRBJ2-1; D is unclear. The clonotype comes from a man aged 35 to 55 in good health. The CDR3 DNA reads TGCGCCAGCAGCCAAGTACAGAATGAGCAGTTCTTC. This codes for CASSQVQNEQFF.